A selection of T cell receptor beta chains follows, all from one sample in a study of blood T cell repertoires in COVID-19. Assay: immunoSEQ multiplex PCR; the TCRdb copy retains only in-frame clones and omits some. This sample has some 81,000 clones; nearly 95% occur once, and the top ten carry roughly 4%. Sequencing used peripheral blood. The receptors derive from a human donor with active COVID-19. The donor label of this sample is uncertain. CDR3s include the opening cysteine and the closing phenylalanine or tryptophan. A D gene is named only where the DNA matches it firmly. For some rows the clone size is stated as once, few or many, or as a class when expanded; others skip it.

V gene: TRBV27; D gene: NA; J gene: TRBJ2-1; clone size: NA; CDR3 protein: CASSLVRGNEQFF; CDR3 DNA: TGTGCCAGCAGTTTAGTTCGGGGGAATGAGCAGTTCTTC
V gene: TRBV5-1; D gene: TRBD1; J gene: TRBJ2-5; clone size: NA; CDR3 protein: CASSHGQGAGETQYF; CDR3 DNA: TGCGCCAGCAGCCACGGACAGGGGGCGGGGGAGACCCAGTACTTC
V gene: TRBV2; D gene: NA; J gene: TRBJ2-7; clone size: NA; CDR3 protein: CASSEAGFGRGANEQYF; CDR3 DNA: TGTGCCAGCAGTGAAGCGGGGTTTGGTCGGGGGGCGAATGAGCAGTACTTC
V gene: TRBV9; D gene: TRBD1; J gene: TRBJ2-7; clone size: NA; CDR3 protein: CASSVGAGTGYEQYF; CDR3 DNA: TGTGCCAGCAGCGTAGGGGCCGGGACAGGGTACGAGCAGTACTTC
V gene: TRBV6-6; D gene: TRBD1; J gene: TRBJ1-4; clone size: once; CDR3 protein: CASSTRTGGRYEKLFF; CDR3 DNA: TGTGCCAGCAGTACCAGGACAGGGGGGCGGTATGAAAAACTGTTTTTT
V gene: TRBV10-3; D gene: NA; J gene: TRBJ2-7; clone size: NA; CDR3 protein: CAISEASEQYF; CDR3 DNA: TGTGCCATCAGTGAAGCCTCCGAGCAGTACTTC
V gene: TRBV7-8; D gene: TRBD1; J gene: TRBJ2-7; clone size: NA; CDR3 protein: CASSLVGTGGAYEQYF; CDR3 DNA: TGTGCCAGCAGCTTAGTGGGGACAGGGGGGGCATACGAGCAGTACTTC
V gene: TRBV11-3; D gene: TRBD2; J gene: TRBJ2-3; clone size: NA; CDR3 protein: CASSLGGSPDTQYF; CDR3 DNA: TGTGCCAGCAGCTTAGGCGGGAGCCCAGATACGCAGTATTTT
V gene: TRBV6-5; D gene: TRBD1; J gene: TRBJ1-2; clone size: NA; CDR3 protein: CASSYGTGVAYGYTF; CDR3 DNA: TGTGCCAGCAGTTACGGGACAGGGGTGGCTTATGGCTACACCTTC
V gene: TRBV11-2; D gene: TRBD1; J gene: TRBJ2-7; clone size: NA; CDR3 protein: CASRLGDRSSYEQYF; CDR3 DNA: TGTGCCAGCAGGCTTGGGGACAGGAGCTCCTACGAGCAGTACTTC
V gene: TRBV5-1; D gene: NA; J gene: TRBJ2-7; clone size: once; CDR3 protein: CASSATVSNEQYF; CDR3 DNA: TGCGCCAGCAGCGCAACAGTATCCAACGAGCAGTACTTC
V gene: TRBV6-5; D gene: TRBD2; J gene: TRBJ2-7; clone size: once; CDR3 protein: CASSRRGDEQYF; CDR3 DNA: TGTGCCAGCAGCCGACGGGGGGACGAGCAGTACTTC
V gene: TRBV7-2; D gene: NA; J gene: TRBJ1-2; clone size: NA; CDR3 protein: CASSLGSGAYGYTF; CDR3 DNA: TGTGCCAGCAGCTTAGGGTCAGGGGCGTATGGCTACACCTTC
V gene: TRBV4-1; D gene: NA; J gene: TRBJ2-5; clone size: NA; CDR3 protein: CASSQDPTRQETQYF; CDR3 DNA: TGCGCCAGCAGCCAAGATCCTACTAGACAAGAGACCCAGTACTTC
V gene: TRBV6-5; D gene: TRBD1; J gene: TRBJ2-5; clone size: NA; CDR3 protein: CASRNKDRLDETQYF; CDR3 DNA: TGTGCCAGCAGGAACAAGGACAGGTTGGATGAGACCCAGTACTTC
V gene: TRBV5-1; D gene: NA; J gene: TRBJ1-5; clone size: NA; CDR3 protein: CASSFGINSNQPQHF; CDR3 DNA: TGCGCCAGCAGCTTCGGGATTAATAGCAATCAGCCCCAGCATTTT
V gene: TRBV7-9; D gene: TRBD2; J gene: TRBJ2-3; clone size: NA; CDR3 protein: CASREGGGLRDTQYF; CDR3 DNA: TGTGCCAGCAGGGAGGGCGGGGGGTTAAGAGATACGCAGTATTTT
V gene: TRBV7-2; D gene: NA; J gene: TRBJ2-7; clone size: few; CDR3 protein: CASSPLQGQKGKQYF; CDR3 DNA: TGTGCCAGCAGCCCGCTACAGGGACAAAAGGGCAAGCAGTACTTC
V gene: TRBV7-6; D gene: TRBD1; J gene: TRBJ1-3; clone size: NA; CDR3 protein: CASSPGTGGNTIYF; CDR3 DNA: TGTGCCAGCAGCCCTGGGACAGGGGGAAACACCATATATTTT
V gene: TRBV30; D gene: TRBD1; J gene: TRBJ1-1; clone size: NA; CDR3 protein: CAWKGWGTGGNTEAFF; CDR3 DNA: TGTGCCTGGAAAGGGTGGGGCACAGGGGGGAACACTGAAGCTTTCTTT
V gene: TRBV6-2/TRBV6-3; D gene: TRBD1; J gene: TRBJ2-7; clone size: NA; CDR3 protein: CASSWGQGYEQYF; CDR3 DNA: TGTGCCAGCAGTTGGGGACAGGGATACGAGCAGTACTTC
V gene: TRBV21-1; D gene: NA; J gene: TRBJ2-3; clone size: NA; CDR3 protein: CASSKIRTLTPDTQYF; CDR3 DNA: TGTGCCAGCAGCAAAATCAGGACTCTCACTCCAGATACGCAGTATTTT
V gene: TRBV2; D gene: NA; J gene: TRBJ2-7; clone size: NA; CDR3 protein: CASRGDGTSYEQYF; CDR3 DNA: TGTGCCAGCAGGGGAGACGGGACATCTTACGAGCAGTACTTC
V gene: TRBV21-1; D gene: NA; J gene: TRBJ2-7; clone size: NA; CDR3 protein: CASSKGTVSYEQYF; CDR3 DNA: TGTGCCAGCAGCAAAGGGACAGTCTCCTACGAGCAGTACTTC
V gene: TRBV6-5; D gene: NA; J gene: TRBJ2-2; clone size: NA; CDR3 protein: CASNPGGYESGELFF; CDR3 DNA: TGTGCCAGCAACCCCGGCGGGTACGAATCCGGGGAGCTGTTTTTT
V gene: TRBV28; D gene: NA; J gene: TRBJ2-1; clone size: NA; CDR3 protein: CASSLSYAYNEQFF; CDR3 DNA: TGTGCCAGCAGTTTAAGCTACGCTTACAATGAGCAGTTCTTC
V gene: TRBV5-1; D gene: NA; J gene: TRBJ1-2; clone size: NA; CDR3 protein: CASSLRQNGNRASIDYGYTF; CDR3 DNA: TGCGCCAGCAGCTTGCGCCAAAATGGGAACAGGGCGTCAATTGACTATGGCTACACCTTC